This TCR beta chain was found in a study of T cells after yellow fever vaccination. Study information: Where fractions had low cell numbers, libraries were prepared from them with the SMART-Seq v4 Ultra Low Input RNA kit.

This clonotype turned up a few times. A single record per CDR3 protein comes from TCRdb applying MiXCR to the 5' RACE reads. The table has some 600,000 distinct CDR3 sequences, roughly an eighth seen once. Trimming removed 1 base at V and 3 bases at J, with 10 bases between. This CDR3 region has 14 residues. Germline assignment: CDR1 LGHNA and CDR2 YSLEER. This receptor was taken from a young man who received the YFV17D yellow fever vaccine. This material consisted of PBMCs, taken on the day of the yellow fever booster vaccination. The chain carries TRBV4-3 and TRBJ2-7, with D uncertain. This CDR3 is CASSQADKSYEQYF. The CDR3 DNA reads TGCGCCAGCAGCCAAGCCGATAAAAGCTACGAGCAGTACTTC.